These 26 T cell receptor beta chains came from one sample sequenced in a study of blood T cell repertoires in COVID-19. Clones were read by immunoSEQ multiplex PCR, and TCRdb kept only the in-frame ones, dropping some. The data contain 60,000 to 80,000 clones, about 91% of them singletons. Input material: peripheral blood. Receptor source: a woman between 65 and 79 years old with acute or convalescent COVID-19.

This sequence joins TRBV11-2 and TRBJ1-2; D not resolved. Germline CDR1 SGHAT, CDR2 FQNNGV. The CDR3 consists of 15 residues. The germline V and J ends were trimmed by 1 base and 2 bases, with 11 bases remaining between them. This chain's CDR3 is CASSLVARWNYGYTF. DNA for the CDR3: TGTGCCAGCAGCTTAGTAGCCCGGTGGAACTATGGCTACACCTTC. Complete variable domain (other parts from reference TRBV11-2 and TRBJ1-2): EAGVAQSPRYKIIEKRQSVAFWCNPISGHATLYWYQQILGQGPKLLIQFQNNGVVDDSQLPKDRFSAERLKGVDSTLKIQPAKLEDSAVYLCASSLVARWNYGYTFGSGTRLTVV.

This clone is a singleton in its sample. This chain joins TRBV4-2 and TRBJ2-2, with D uncertain. The CDR3 sequence is 13 residues long. Germline CDR1 is LGHNA and CDR2 is YNFKEQ. Deletions cut 5 bases from V and 7 bases from J, with 11 bases between. The CDR3 nucleotides read TGTGCCAGCAGCTCCCTTCGAGGCGGGGAGCTGTTTTTT. Translated: CASSSLRGGELFF.

J is TRBJ1-1 and V is TRBV6-5, with D possibly matching TRBD1 (5 bases). The V gene's germline CDR1 is MNHEY and CDR2 SVGAGI. The CDR3 spans 13 residues. V was shortened by 0 bases and J by 9 bases, with 11 bases between the two germline ends. For the CDR3, the DNA is TGTGCCAGCAGTTACTCGGGGGGGGATAAAGCTTTCTTT. Residues: CASSYSGGDKAFF.

This sequence joins TRBV28 and TRBJ2-2, with D hard to call. Between the trimmed V and J ends, which lost 8 bases and 1 base, there was a span of 11 bases. Germline assignment: CDR1 MDHEN and CDR2 SYDVKM. The CDR3 is 14 amino acids. CDR3 sequence reads: CASLRSQNTGELFF. Here the CDR3 DNA reads TGTGCCAGCCTCAGGTCACAGAACACCGGGGAGCTGTTTTTT.

The V and J genes are TRBV5-6 and TRBJ2-3; D call uncertain. Trimming stripped 0 bases from V and 0 bases from J, with 5 bases between. This CDR3 is 14 amino acids long. Germline V gives CDR1 SGHDT, CDR2 YYEEEE. The DNA of the CDR3 is TGTGCCAGCAGCTTGGGGCTCAGCACAGATACGCAGTATTTT. Translating it yields CASSLGLSTDTQYF.

In its sample, this clone ranks as medium-sized. The V and J genes are TRBV9 and TRBJ2-3, with TRBD1 matching 8 bases. After removal of 1 base from V and 2 bases from J, the junction contained 6 bases not matched to a gene. Germline V gene data show CDR1 as SGDLS and CDR2 as YYNGEE. This CDR3 is 16 amino acids long. The CDR3 coding sequence is TGTGCCAGCAGCGTATTACCAGGGGGCTCCACAGATACGCAGTATTTT. This sequence encodes CASSVLPGGSTDTQYF.

J is TRBJ2-7 and V is TRBV9; weak D call: TRBD1 (6 bases). V gave up 4 bases and J gave up 4 bases, with 15 bases separating them. The CDR3 length is 14 residues. CDR1 and CDR2 (germline): SGDLS, YYNGEE. CDR3 in amino acids: CASSPQGSTYEQYF. The CDR3 coding sequence is TGTGCCAGCAGCCCGCAGGGGAGTACGTACGAGCAGTACTTC.

This chain connects TRBV18 to TRBJ2-7, with D unclear. This CDR3 has 13 amino acids. V lost 0 bases and J 5 bases, leaving 8 bases between the germline ends. Germline values: CDR1 KGHSH, CDR2 LQKENI. This chain's CDR3 is CASSPPSVNEQYF. The DNA of the CDR3 is TGTGCCAGCTCACCACCGTCGGTGAACGAGCAGTACTTC.

This clone is termed medium-sized. This rearrangement joins TRBV5-4 to TRBJ2-7; D is perhaps TRBD1 (5 bases). Germline CDR1 and CDR2: SGHNT and YYREEE (reference sequence). The CDR3 runs 14 residues. The ends were cut back, 1 base at V and 7 bases at J, with 15 bases in the middle. The CDR3 DNA reads as TGTGCCAGCAGCTTGAGGGCAGGGTTTGGAGAGCAGTACTTC. Protein sequence: CASSLRAGFGEQYF.

J is TRBJ2-3 and V is TRBV4-3, with D maybe TRBD1 (6 bases). The germline gives CDR1 LGHNA, CDR2 YSLEER. The ends were cut back, 4 bases at V and 4 bases at J, with 18 bases in the middle. The CDR3 extends over 16 amino acids. This CDR3 is CASSLQIGQTADTQYF. CDR3 in DNA: TGCGCCAGCAGCCTACAAATAGGACAGACAGCAGATACGCAGTATTTT.

This clone has just one count. CDR3 nucleotide sequence: TGTGCCAGCAGTGACTCGAGTCAGGCCGCTGAAGCTTTCTTT. Translated: CASSDSSQAAEAFF. The V and J genes are TRBV6-4 and TRBJ1-1, with unresolved D. The V end was cut by 0 bases, the J end by 6 bases, with 11 bases between. The germline V gene encodes CDR1 MRHNA and CDR2 SNTAGT. The CDR3 loop spans 14 amino acids.

V is TRBV5-1 and J is TRBJ2-2; tentative D call: TRBD1 (5 bases). There are 15 residues in the CDR3. In germline, CDR1 is SGHRS, CDR2 YFSETQ. Trimming stripped 1 base from V and 1 base from J, with 8 bases between. The DNA of the CDR3 is TGCGCCAGCAGCTTGCAGGACAAGAACACCGGGGAGCTGTTTTTT. Protein: CASSLQDKNTGELFF. Drawing the rest from reference TRBV5-1 and TRBJ2-2, the complete variable domain is KAGVTQTPRYLIKTRGQQVTLSCSPISGHRSVSWYQQTPGQGLQFLFEYFSETQRNKGNFPGRFSGRQFSNSRSEMNVSTLELGDSALYLCASSLQDKNTGELFFGEGSRLTVL.

The chain combines TRBV5-1 with TRBJ1-3; D is possibly TRBD1 (5 bases). Trimming removed 0 bases from V and 8 bases from J, with 15 bases in between. CDR1 and CDR2 from the germline V gene are SGHRS and YFSETQ. The CDR3 runs to 15 residues. DNA for the CDR3: TGCGCCAGCAGCTTGGCCGGCAGGGAGGGCGACACCATATATTTT. Translating gives CASSLAGREGDTIYF.

In this sample, this clone turned up once. The J gene is TRBJ2-3, the V gene TRBV19, with 16 bases aligning to TRBD2. CDR3 length equals 15 residues. From germline, CDR1 is LNHDA and CDR2 SQIVND (reference sequence). J was trimmed by 8 bases and V by 8 bases; bases with no gene match: 7. CDR3 DNA sequence: TGTGCCAGTGGGACTAGCGGGGGGGAACTAGCTACGCAGTATTTT. It yields the protein CASGTSGGELATQYF.

This clone was seen only a few times. The chain is built from TRBV28 and TRBJ2-1; 8 positions match TRBD1. Germline-derived CDR1 and CDR2 are MDHEN and SYDVKM. CDR3 length: 15 residues. Trimming removed 3 bases from V and 0 bases from J; junction bases left unmatched: 1. CDR3 protein: CASSFTGGSYNEQFF. The CDR3, as DNA: TGTGCCAGCAGTTTTACAGGGGGCTCCTACAATGAGCAGTTCTTC.

The V call is TRBV18, the J call TRBJ2-5; 9 positions match TRBD1. Trimming removed 3 bases from V and 1 base from J; junction bases left unmatched: 3. The V gene's germline CDR1 is KGHSH and CDR2 LQKENI. The CDR3 length is 15 residues. The CDR3 DNA reads as TGTGCCAGCTCACCCACAGGGGGCCTCCAAGAGACCCAGTACTTC. The encoded protein is CASSPTGGLQETQYF. Drawing the rest from reference TRBV18 and TRBJ2-5, the complete variable domain is NAGVMQNPRHLVRRRGQEARLRCSPMKGHSHVYWYRQLPEEGLKFMVYLQKENIIDESGMPKERFSAEFPKEGPSILRIQQVVRGDSAAYFCASSPTGGLQETQYFGPGTRLLVL.

For the CDR3, the DNA is TGTGCCAGTACCGACAGGGTTAATCAGCCCCAGCATTTT. Translating it yields CASTDRVNQPQHF. The J gene is TRBJ1-5, the V gene TRBV19; the match to TRBD1 covers 7 bases. This CDR3 is 13 amino acids long. CDR1 and CDR2 (germline): LNHDA, SQIVND (reference sequence). With 7 bases clipped from V and 4 bases from J, the junction kept 4 bases outside the gene matches.

This chain uses TRBV6-1 with TRBJ1-6; D remains ambiguous. V gave up 3 bases and J gave up 9 bases, with 15 bases separating them. Germline V gives CDR1 MNHNS, CDR2 SASEGT. The CDR3 is 15 amino acids. The CDR3 loop is CASSDSRVARSPLHF. CDR3 in DNA: TGTGCCAGCAGTGATTCGAGGGTTGCGCGTTCACCCCTCCACTTT.

The chain joins TRBV3-1 (or the pseudogene TRBV3-2) to TRBJ1-1, with D perhaps matching TRBD1 (6 bases). The CDR3 length is 14 residues. V gave up 4 bases and J gave up 0 bases, with 9 bases separating them. Germline CDR1 reads LGHDT; CDR2 reads YNNKEL (reference sequence). The CDR3 is CASSRGQMNTEAFF. The CDR3 nucleotides read TGTGCCAGCAGCCGAGGACAGATGAACACTGAAGCTTTCTTT.

This chain connects TRBV28 to TRBJ2-1, with TRBD2 identical over 8 bases. Germline CDR1 and CDR2: MDHEN and SYDVKM. Losses at the gene ends were 8 bases for V and 7 bases for J; bases not matched to a gene: 16. CDR3 length: 16 residues. In DNA, the CDR3 is TGTGCCAGCCTCACTGCGGGGACTAGGGTAGGGAATGAGCAGTTCTTC. Its translation is CASLTAGTRVGNEQFF.

The chain couples TRBV5-4 to TRBJ2-7; 8 positions agree with TRBD2. The germline CDR1 and CDR2 sequences are SGHNT and YYREEE (reference sequence). The V gene end was trimmed by 4 bases and the J gene end by 0 bases; junction bases not matched to a gene: 9. The CDR3 spans 16 residues. The CDR3 sequence is CASSRPTSGYSYEQYF. CDR3 coding DNA: TGTGCCAGCAGCCGACCTACTAGCGGCTACTCCTACGAGCAGTACTTC.

The CDR3 spells CASSLQGLGTGELFF. Here the CDR3 DNA reads TGTGCCAGCAGCCTACAGGGCCTTGGGACCGGGGAGCTGTTTTTT. This chain connects TRBV6-6 to TRBJ2-2, with a weak D call TRBD1 (6 bases). The CDR3 consists of 15 residues. V lost 6 bases and J lost 5, with 16 bases in between. The V gene's germline CDR1 is MNHNY and CDR2 SVGAGI (reference sequence).

This clone was counted once. This chain uses TRBV5-6 with TRBJ1-1; no clear D. The CDR3 extends over 14 amino acids. With 6 bases removed from V and 3 bases from J, the gap between germline ends came to 15 bases. CDR1 SGHDT and CDR2 YYEEEE come from the germline V gene. CDR3: CASTLGVLDTEAFF. DNA for the CDR3: TGTGCCAGCACCCTGGGAGTATTGGACACTGAAGCTTTCTTT.

This clone showed up just a few times. The gene calls are TRBV7-9 and TRBJ1-1, with D perhaps matching TRBD1 (5 bases). This CDR3 region has 15 residues. The V gene's germline CDR1 is SEHNR and CDR2 FQNEAQ (reference sequence). V was pared by 0 bases and J by 1 base, with 9 bases between. For the CDR3, the DNA is TGTGCCAGCAGCTTAGCGCGGGGCTGGAACACTGAAGCTTTCTTT. It encodes CASSLARGWNTEAFF.

The DNA for the CDR3 is TGCGCCAGCAGGTATGGACAGGCGTCCGTCGAGCAGTACTTC. Translated, it gives CASRYGQASVEQYF. The rearrangement links TRBV5-1 to TRBJ2-7, with 7 bases identical to TRBD1. There are 14 residues in the CDR3. The V gene end was trimmed by 5 bases and the J gene end by 6 bases; junction bases not matched to a gene: 11. The V gene's germline CDR1 is SGHRS and CDR2 YFSETQ. The full variable domain, completed using reference TRBV5-1 and TRBJ2-7, is KAGVTQTPRYLIKTRGQQVTLSCSPISGHRSVSWYQQTPGQGLQFLFEYFSETQRNKGNFPGRFSGRQFSNSRSEMNVSTLELGDSALYLCASRYGQASVEQYFGPGTRLTVT.

The chain is built from TRBV7-2 and TRBJ1-3, with D uncertain. Trimming took off 7 bases at V and 1 base at J, with 14 bases between the two ends. The CDR3 contains 15 residues. Germline lookup yields CDR1 SGHTA and CDR2 FQGNSA. The CDR3 coding sequence is TGTGCCAGCACCGCATACAGTAGTTCTGGAAACACCATATATTTT. It encodes CASTAYSSSGNTIYF.